This T cell receptor beta chain comes out of a study of blood T cell repertoires in COVID-19. CDR1 LNHDA and CDR2 SQIVND come from the germline V gene (reference sequence). Trimming left V 5 bases short and J 4 bases short, with 17 bases between. The CDR3 is 15 residues long. Only in-frame clones appear in the TCRdb table, and some are missing; sequencing was by immunoSEQ multiplex PCR. The sample yields 120,000 to 150,000 clones, about 86% seen once. The chain joins TRBV19 to TRBJ2-5; a weak D match, TRBD1 (6 bases). This sequence was found in a woman aged 45-60 years with active or convalescent COVID-19. Sequencing was carried out using peripheral blood. The CDR3 loop reads CASSPGQTLGETQYF. CDR3 DNA: TGTGCCAGTAGTCCCGGACAGACCTTAGGAGAGACCCAGTACTTC.